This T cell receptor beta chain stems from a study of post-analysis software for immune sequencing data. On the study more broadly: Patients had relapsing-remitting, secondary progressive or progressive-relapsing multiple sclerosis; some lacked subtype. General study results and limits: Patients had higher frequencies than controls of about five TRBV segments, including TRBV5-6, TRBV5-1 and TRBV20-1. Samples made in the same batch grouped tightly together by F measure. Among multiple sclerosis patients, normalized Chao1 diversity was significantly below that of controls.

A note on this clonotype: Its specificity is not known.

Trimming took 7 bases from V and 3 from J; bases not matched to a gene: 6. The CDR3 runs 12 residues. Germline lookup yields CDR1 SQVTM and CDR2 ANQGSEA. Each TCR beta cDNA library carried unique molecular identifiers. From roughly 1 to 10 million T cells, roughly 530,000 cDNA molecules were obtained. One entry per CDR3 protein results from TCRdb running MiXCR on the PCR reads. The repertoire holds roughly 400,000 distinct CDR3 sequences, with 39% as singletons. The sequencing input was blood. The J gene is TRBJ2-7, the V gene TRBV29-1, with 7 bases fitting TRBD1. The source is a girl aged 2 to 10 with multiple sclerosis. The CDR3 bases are TGCAGCGCCGGGGACAGACTCTACGAGCAGTACTTC. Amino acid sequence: CSAGDRLYEQYF.